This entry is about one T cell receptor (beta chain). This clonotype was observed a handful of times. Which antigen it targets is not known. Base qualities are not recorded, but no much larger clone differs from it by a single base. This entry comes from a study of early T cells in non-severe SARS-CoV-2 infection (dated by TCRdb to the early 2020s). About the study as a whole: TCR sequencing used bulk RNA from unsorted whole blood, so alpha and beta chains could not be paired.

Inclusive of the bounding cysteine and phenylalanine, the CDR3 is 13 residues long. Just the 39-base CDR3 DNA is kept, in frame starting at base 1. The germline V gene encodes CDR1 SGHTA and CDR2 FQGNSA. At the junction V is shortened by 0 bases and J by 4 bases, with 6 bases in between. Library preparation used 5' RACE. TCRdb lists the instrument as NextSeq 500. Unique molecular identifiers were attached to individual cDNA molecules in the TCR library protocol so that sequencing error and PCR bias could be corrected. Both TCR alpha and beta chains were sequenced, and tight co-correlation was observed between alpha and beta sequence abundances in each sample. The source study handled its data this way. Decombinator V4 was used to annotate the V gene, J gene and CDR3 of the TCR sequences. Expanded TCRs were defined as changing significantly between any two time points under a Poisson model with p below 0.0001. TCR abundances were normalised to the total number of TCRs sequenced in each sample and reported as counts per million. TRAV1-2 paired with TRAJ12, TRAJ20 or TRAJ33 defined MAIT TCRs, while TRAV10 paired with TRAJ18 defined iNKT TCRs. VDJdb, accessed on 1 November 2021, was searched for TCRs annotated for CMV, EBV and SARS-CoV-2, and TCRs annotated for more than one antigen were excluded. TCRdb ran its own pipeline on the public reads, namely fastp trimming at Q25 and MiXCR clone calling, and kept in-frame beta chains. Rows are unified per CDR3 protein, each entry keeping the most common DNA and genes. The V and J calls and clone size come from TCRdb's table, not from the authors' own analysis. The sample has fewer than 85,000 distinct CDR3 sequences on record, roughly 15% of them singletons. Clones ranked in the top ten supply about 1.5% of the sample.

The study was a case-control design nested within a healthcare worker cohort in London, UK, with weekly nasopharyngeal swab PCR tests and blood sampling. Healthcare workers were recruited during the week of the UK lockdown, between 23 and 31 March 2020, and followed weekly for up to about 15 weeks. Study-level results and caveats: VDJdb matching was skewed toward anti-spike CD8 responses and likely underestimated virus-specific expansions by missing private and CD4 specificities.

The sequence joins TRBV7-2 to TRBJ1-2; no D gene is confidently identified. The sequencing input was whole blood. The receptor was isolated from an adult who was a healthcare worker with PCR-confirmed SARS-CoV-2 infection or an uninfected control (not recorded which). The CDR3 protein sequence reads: CASSLAWGYGYTF. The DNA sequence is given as TGTGCCAGCAGCTTAGCTTGGGGCTATGGCTACACCTTC.